This T cell receptor (beta chain) was identified in a study of cytomegalovirus exposure and HLA in healthy donors. Study-wide results and limits: Apart from CMV serostatus, no immune exposure information was available. Roughly uniform sequencing depth across donors was assumed, possibly incorrectly. For most TCR beta V segments, an earlier analysis put the productive rate at about 90% or about 30% of the time. The study designated roughly 160 TCR beta chains cytomegalovirus-associated.

The PCR had 60 Vbeta and 13 Jbeta primers. Sequencing was performed with immunoSEQ multiplex PCR; in TCRdb, only in-frame clones are kept and a portion is missing. The table shows about 110,000 clones, with roughly 76% occurring only once. A word on this clone: The antigen is undetermined.

Germline V gene data show CDR1 as SGHTA and CDR2 as FQGNSA. The CDR3 has 16 residues. The V segment lost 5 bases and the J segment 7 bases; nucleotides outside the gene matches: 10. The sample taken for sequencing was PBMCs. The clonotype was recovered from a woman in her forties or fifties in good health and CMV-seropositive. V gene TRBV7-2 combines with J gene TRBJ1-6; 8 bases are a match to TRBD1. CDR3 in amino acids: CASSPRTGNLNSPLHF. CDR3 DNA: TGTGCCAGCAGCCCTCGGACAGGGAACCTAAATTCACCCCTCCACTTT.